Listed here is a single TCR beta chain. Its antigen is unidentified. This specimen belongs to a study of shared clonotypes between healthy human individuals. Findings and caveats of the study: Clonotype sharing across four donors was observed for about 4.8% of naive CD4 clonotypes.

This CDR3 is 12 amino acids long. V lost 1 base and J 11 bases, leaving 11 bases between the germline ends. Germline V gene lookup returns CDR1 SEHNR and CDR2 FQNEAQ (reference sequence). TCRdb keeps only in-frame clones here, not all; method: immunoSEQ multiplex PCR. The sample holds 2 million to 2.5 million clones, roughly 93% seen once. Memory CD4+ cells were the fraction left after CD45RA+ naive selection. Sequencing input: naive CD4+ T cells from PBMCs. Subset given: CD45RA+ positively selected. The origin of this receptor is a man aged 18 to 29 in good health. Some clones in this sample may be carry-over from other donors' samples. This chain connects TRBV7-9 to TRBJ1-1; no clear D gene. The CDR3 sequence is CASSLDGQEAFF. The CDR3 DNA reads TGTGCCAGCAGCTTAGACGGGCAGGAGGCTTTCTTT.